This T cell receptor beta chain was captured by sequencing in a study of blood T cells in healthy people across ages. Turning to this clonotype: As yet, its antigen is unknown.

Through a sample-barcoded 5' primer and a J-beta primer mix, a second PCR was run for roughly 6 to 11 cycles. TCRdb passed the 5' RACE reads through MiXCR, listing each CDR3 protein once. The sample lists roughly 1.5 million distinct CDR3 sequences; approximately 42% were seen once. Study-wide results and limits: Higher naive T cell percentage went strongly together with higher TCR beta diversity.

Germline V CDR1 and CDR2: SGHTA, FQGNSA. The CDR3 sequence is 15 residues long. With 2 bases clipped from V and 3 bases from J, the junction kept 5 bases outside the gene matches. This receptor was identified in a woman between 18 and 30 years old in good health. The sample consisted of blood. The rearrangement uses TRBV7-2 and TRBJ2-7; 9 bases are a match to TRBD1. The CDR3 reads CASSLRTGADYEQYF. The CDR3 DNA sequence: TGTGCCAGCAGCTTAAGGACAGGGGCGGACTACGAGCAGTACTTC.